These 3 T cell receptor beta chains came from one sample sequenced in a study of CD8+CD57+ T cells in acquired aplastic anemia. Genomic DNA acted as the template from which TCR beta VDJ combination and CDR3 sequence profiling were carried out. MiXCR, applied by TCRdb to the reads, yields one record per CDR3 protein. Of 60,000 to 75,000 distinct CDR3 sequences listed, about 54% are singletons. The sample comprised sorted CD4+, CD8+, or CD8+CD57+ T cells (not recorded which) from PBMCs. The receptor source for this set is a human donor in good health, serving as a control.

V and J are TRBV10-3 and TRBJ2-1; D may be TRBD2 (5 bases). Germline V gives CDR1 ENHRY, CDR2 SYGVKD. The CDR3 extends over 12 amino acids. Trimming pared 7 bases from V and 10 bases from J, leaving 14 bases between. CDR3 in DNA: TGTGCCATCAAGGATGTCGGGATGGAGCAGTTCTTC. Its translation: CAIKDVGMEQFF.

This clonotype was seen ten or more times. The rearrangement links TRBV9 to TRBJ1-1, with a possible D match to TRBD1 (5 bases). The CDR3 totals 14 residues. Germline CDR1 is SGDLS and CDR2 is YYNGEE. The ends were cut back, 3 bases at V and 0 bases at J, with 9 bases in the middle. The CDR3 region has the DNA TGTGCCAGCAGCGCCAGACAGTTGAACACTGAAGCTTTCTTT. The encoded protein is CASSARQLNTEAFF.

This clonotype was detected only once. Compared with germline, one end of the junction differs, possibly owing to a read error. This chain connects TRBV24-1 to TRBJ2-3; D possibly corresponds to TRBD1 (6 bases). The germline V gene encodes CDR1 KGHDR and CDR2 SFDVKD. The CDR3 extends over 15 amino acids. CDR3 sequence reads: CATSDPAGAGDAQYF. CDR3 nucleotide sequence: TGTGCCACCAGTGATCCTGCAGGGGCTGGAGATGCGCAGTATTTT.